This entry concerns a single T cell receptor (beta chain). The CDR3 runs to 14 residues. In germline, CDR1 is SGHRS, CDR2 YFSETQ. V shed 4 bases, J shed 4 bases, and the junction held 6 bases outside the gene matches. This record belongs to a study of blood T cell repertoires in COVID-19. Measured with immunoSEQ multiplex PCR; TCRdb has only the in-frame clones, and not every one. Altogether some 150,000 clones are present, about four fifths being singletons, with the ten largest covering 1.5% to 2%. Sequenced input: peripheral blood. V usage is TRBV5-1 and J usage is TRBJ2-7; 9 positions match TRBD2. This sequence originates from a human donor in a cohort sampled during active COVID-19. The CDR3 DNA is TGCGCCAGCAGCGTGGCGACTAGCGGATACGAGCAGTACTTC. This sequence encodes CASSVATSGYEQYF.